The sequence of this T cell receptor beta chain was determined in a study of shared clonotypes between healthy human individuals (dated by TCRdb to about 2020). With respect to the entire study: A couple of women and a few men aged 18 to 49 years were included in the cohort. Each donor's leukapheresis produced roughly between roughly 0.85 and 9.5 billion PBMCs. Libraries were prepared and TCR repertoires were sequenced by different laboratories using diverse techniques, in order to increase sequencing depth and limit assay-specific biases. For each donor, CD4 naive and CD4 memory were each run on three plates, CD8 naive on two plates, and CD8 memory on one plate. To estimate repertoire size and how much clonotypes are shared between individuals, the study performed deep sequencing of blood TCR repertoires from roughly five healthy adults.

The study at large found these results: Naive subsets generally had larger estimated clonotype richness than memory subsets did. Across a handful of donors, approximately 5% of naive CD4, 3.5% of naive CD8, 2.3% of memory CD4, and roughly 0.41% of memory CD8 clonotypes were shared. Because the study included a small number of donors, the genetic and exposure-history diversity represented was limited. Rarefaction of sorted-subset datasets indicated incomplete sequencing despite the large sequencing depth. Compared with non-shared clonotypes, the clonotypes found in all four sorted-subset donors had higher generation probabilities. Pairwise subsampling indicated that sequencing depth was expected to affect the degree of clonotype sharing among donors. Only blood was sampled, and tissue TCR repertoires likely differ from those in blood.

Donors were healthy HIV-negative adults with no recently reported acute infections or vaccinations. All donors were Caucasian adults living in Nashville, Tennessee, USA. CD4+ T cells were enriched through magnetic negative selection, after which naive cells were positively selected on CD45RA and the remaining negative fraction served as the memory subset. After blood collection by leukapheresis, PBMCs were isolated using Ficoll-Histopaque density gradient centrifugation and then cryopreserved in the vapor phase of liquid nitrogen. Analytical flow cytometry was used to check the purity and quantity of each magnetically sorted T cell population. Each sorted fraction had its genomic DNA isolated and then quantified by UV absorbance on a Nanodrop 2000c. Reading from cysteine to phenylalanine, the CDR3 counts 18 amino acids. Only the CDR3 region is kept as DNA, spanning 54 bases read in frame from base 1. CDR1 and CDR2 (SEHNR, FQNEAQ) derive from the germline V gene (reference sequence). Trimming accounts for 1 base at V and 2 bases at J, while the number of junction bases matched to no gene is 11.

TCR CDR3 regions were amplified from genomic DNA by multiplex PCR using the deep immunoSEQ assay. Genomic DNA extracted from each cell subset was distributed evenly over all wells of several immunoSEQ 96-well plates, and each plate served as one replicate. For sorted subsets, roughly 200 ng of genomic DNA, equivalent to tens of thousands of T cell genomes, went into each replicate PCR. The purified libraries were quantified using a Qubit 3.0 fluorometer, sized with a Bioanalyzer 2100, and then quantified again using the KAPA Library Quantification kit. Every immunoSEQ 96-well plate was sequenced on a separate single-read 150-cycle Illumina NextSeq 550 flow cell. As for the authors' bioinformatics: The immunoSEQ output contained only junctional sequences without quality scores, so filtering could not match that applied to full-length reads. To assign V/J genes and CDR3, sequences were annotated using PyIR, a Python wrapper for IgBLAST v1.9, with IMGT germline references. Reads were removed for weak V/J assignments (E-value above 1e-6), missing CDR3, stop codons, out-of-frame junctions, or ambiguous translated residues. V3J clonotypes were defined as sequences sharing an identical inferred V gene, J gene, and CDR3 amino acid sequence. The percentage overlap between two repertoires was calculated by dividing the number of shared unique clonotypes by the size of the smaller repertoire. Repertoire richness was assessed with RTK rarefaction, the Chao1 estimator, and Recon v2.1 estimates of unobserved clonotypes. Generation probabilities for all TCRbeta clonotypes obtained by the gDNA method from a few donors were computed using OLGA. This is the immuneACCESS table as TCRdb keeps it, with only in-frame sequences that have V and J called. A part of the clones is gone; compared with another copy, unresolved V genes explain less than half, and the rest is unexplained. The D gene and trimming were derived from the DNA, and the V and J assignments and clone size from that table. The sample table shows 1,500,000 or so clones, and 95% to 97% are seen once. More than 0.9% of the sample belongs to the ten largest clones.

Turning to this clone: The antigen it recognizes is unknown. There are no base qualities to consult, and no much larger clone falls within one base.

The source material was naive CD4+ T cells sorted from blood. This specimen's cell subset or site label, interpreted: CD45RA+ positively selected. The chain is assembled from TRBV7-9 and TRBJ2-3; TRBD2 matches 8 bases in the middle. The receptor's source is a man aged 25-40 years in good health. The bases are TGTGCCAGCAGCTTAGGGGTTGGGAGCGGGAGAGCCACAGATACGCAGTATTTT. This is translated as CASSLGVGSGRATDTQYF.